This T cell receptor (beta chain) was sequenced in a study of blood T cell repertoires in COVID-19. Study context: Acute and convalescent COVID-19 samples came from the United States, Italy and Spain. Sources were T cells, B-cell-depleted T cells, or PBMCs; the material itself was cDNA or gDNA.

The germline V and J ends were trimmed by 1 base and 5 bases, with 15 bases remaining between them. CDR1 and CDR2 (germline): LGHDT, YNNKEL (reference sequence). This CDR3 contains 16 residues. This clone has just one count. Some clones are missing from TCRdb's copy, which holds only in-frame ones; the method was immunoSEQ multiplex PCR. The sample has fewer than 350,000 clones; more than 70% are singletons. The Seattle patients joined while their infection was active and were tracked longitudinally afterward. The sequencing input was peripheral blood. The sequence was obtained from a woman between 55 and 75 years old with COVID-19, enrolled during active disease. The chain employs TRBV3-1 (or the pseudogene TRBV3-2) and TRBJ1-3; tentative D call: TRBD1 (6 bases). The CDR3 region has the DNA TGTGCCAGCAGCCAAGCAGGGTCCAGGGGAAGAAACACCATATATTTT. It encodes CASSQAGSRGRNTIYF.